This TCR beta chain was recovered during a study of cytomegalovirus exposure and HLA in healthy donors. The PCR ran on 60 Vbeta and 13 Jbeta primers. Produced via immunoSEQ multiplex PCR; TCRdb's table is partial and in-frame only. The table lists 95,000 to 130,000 clones, around 70% of them singletons, with over 1.5% in the top ten. Overall study results and limits: Some TCR beta chains (roughly 160 of them) were listed as cytomegalovirus-associated.

A remark on this clone: The antigen remains unidentified.

This clonotype originated in a woman younger than 35 in good health and CMV-seronegative. The sequenced material came from PBMCs.

The CDR3 loop reads CASSLRTGSPLADTQYF. CDR3 in DNA: TGTGCCAGCAGCCTGAGGACAGGGTCACCGTTGGCAGATACGCAGTATTTT. The chain couples TRBV5-4 to TRBJ2-3, with TRBD1 matching 8 bases. The germline CDR1 and CDR2 sequences are SGHNT and YYREEE (reference sequence). V lost 4 bases, J lost 4 bases, and 14 bases stayed unmatched. CDR3 length: 17 amino acids. The whole variable domain, remainder taken from reference TRBV5-4 and TRBJ2-3, is ETGVTQSPTHLIKTRGQQVTLRCSSQSGHNTVSWYQQALGQGPQFIFQYYREEENGRGNFPPRFSGLQFPNYSSELNVNALELDDSALYLCASSLRTGSPLADTQYFGPGTRLTVL.